Listed below are T cell receptor beta chains from one sample, sequenced in a study of T cell responses to AZD1222 COVID-19 vaccine. The method was immunoSEQ multiplex PCR; TCRdb's version includes in-frame clones alone and lacks a portion of them. The data hold roughly 110,000 clones, with around nine tenths observed a single time. The sample was peripheral blood, taken 28 days after the second AZD1222 dose. Receptors originate from an adult who received the AZD1222 COVID-19 vaccine. Both conserved end residues are part of each CDR3. A D gene is named only where the DNA matches it firmly. Expanded clones get a size class; other rows say once, few or many, or leave the size out.

V gene: TRBV7-2; J gene: TRBJ2-7; D gene: -; clone size: -; CDR3 DNA: TGTGCCAGCAGCTTAGAGTACGAGCAGTACTTC; CDR3 protein: CASSLEYEQYF
V gene: TRBV5-1; J gene: TRBJ2-3; D gene: -; clone size: once; CDR3 DNA: TGCGCCAGCAGCTTGACAACTAGTGGCGATACGCAGTATTTT; CDR3 protein: CASSLTTSGDTQYF
V gene: TRBV7-9; J gene: TRBJ1-3; D gene: -; clone size: -; CDR3 DNA: TGTGCCAGCAGCTCCGACGGAAACTCTGGAAACACCATATATTTT; CDR3 protein: CASSSDGNSGNTIYF
V gene: TRBV15; J gene: TRBJ1-2; D gene: -; clone size: -; CDR3 DNA: TGTGCCACCAGCAGCCCAACTCAGCGGGGACTTAACTATGGCTACACCTTC; CDR3 protein: CATSSPTQRGLNYGYTF
V gene: TRBV7-8; J gene: TRBJ2-7; D gene: -; clone size: -; CDR3 DNA: TGTGCCAGCAGCTTGGCCGACAGGTGGGCTGCCTACGAGCAGTACTTC; CDR3 protein: CASSLADRWAAYEQYF
V gene: TRBV11-2; J gene: TRBJ2-1; D gene: TRBD2; clone size: -; CDR3 DNA: TGTGCCAGCGGACCCTGGACTAGCGGAAACAATGAGCAGTTCTTC; CDR3 protein: CASGPWTSGNNEQFF
V gene: TRBV13; J gene: TRBJ2-7; D gene: -; clone size: -; CDR3 DNA: TGTGCCAGCAGCCCCCTGGGAACCTACGAGCAGTACTTC; CDR3 protein: CASSPLGTYEQYF
V gene: TRBV6-2/TRBV6-3; J gene: TRBJ1-5; D gene: -; clone size: -; CDR3 DNA: TGTGCCAGCAGTCCCCCGGGACAAGGCAATCAGCCCCAGCATTTT; CDR3 protein: CASSPPGQGNQPQHF
V gene: TRBV20-1; J gene: TRBJ2-3; D gene: -; clone size: -; CDR3 DNA: TGCAGTGCCAACAACAGGGATACGCAGTATTTT; CDR3 protein: CSANNRDTQYF
V gene: TRBV10-1; J gene: TRBJ2-2; D gene: TRBD2; clone size: -; CDR3 DNA: TGCGCCAGCGGGACTAGCGGGAGCACCGGGGAGCTGTTTTTT; CDR3 protein: CASGTSGSTGELFF
V gene: TRBV6-2/TRBV6-3; J gene: TRBJ2-7; D gene: TRBD2; clone size: -; CDR3 DNA: TGTGCCAGCAGTTACGTAGCGGGAGGTTACGAGCAGTACTTC; CDR3 protein: CASSYVAGGYEQYF
V gene: TRBV20-1; J gene: TRBJ1-2; D gene: TRBD1; clone size: -; CDR3 DNA: TGCAGTGCTAGTAGCGGGACAGGGTTATATGGCTACACCTTC; CDR3 protein: CSASSGTGLYGYTF
V gene: TRBV24-1; J gene: TRBJ2-2; D gene: -; clone size: -; CDR3 DNA: TGTGCCACCTCGAGGGGGGGAGGAAGTACCGGGGAGCTGTTTTTT; CDR3 protein: CATSRGGGSTGELFF
V gene: TRBV6-5; J gene: TRBJ1-2; D gene: TRBD1; clone size: -; CDR3 DNA: TGTGCCAGCAGACGCCGGGACAGAGACTATGGCTACACCTTC; CDR3 protein: CASRRRDRDYGYTF
V gene: TRBV7-8; J gene: TRBJ2-7; D gene: -; clone size: -; CDR3 DNA: TGTGCCAGCAGCCCCCGAAGAGGCTACGAGCAGTACTTC; CDR3 protein: CASSPRRGYEQYF
V gene: TRBV15; J gene: TRBJ2-7; D gene: TRBD2; clone size: once; CDR3 DNA: TGTGCCACCAGCAGAGATCAAGGTAGCGGGCAGGGCTCCTACGAGCAGTACTTC; CDR3 protein: CATSRDQGSGQGSYEQYF
V gene: TRBV5-1; J gene: TRBJ1-1; D gene: -; clone size: -; CDR3 DNA: TGCGCCAGCAGCTTGGGGACTACTTCGGTTTCGGCACTGTACCCAAAAGCTTTCTTT; CDR3 protein: CASSLGTTSVSALYPKAFF
V gene: TRBV11-2; J gene: TRBJ2-1; D gene: TRBD1; clone size: -; CDR3 DNA: TGTGCCAGCAGCTCCGGGACAGAGAGCTCCTACAATGAGCAGTTCTTC; CDR3 protein: CASSSGTESSYNEQFF
V gene: TRBV5-1; J gene: TRBJ1-5; D gene: TRBD1; clone size: -; CDR3 DNA: TGCGCCAGCAGCTTGGATCCAGGGGGGGATTATAGCAATCAGCCCCAGCATTTT; CDR3 protein: CASSLDPGGDYSNQPQHF
V gene: TRBV11-2; J gene: TRBJ2-1; D gene: -; clone size: once; CDR3 DNA: TGTGCCAGCAGCTTAGATTGGACAGCGAACAATGAGCAGTTCTTC; CDR3 protein: CASSLDWTANNEQFF
V gene: TRBV28; J gene: TRBJ1-4; D gene: -; clone size: -; CDR3 DNA: TGTGCCAGCAGTTTGGAGGCAGTTGAAAAACTGTTTTTT; CDR3 protein: CASSLEAVEKLFF
V gene: TRBV7-9; J gene: TRBJ1-1; D gene: TRBD1; clone size: -; CDR3 DNA: TGTGCCAGCAGCTTAGACAGGGGGAACGCTGAAGCTTTCTTT; CDR3 protein: CASSLDRGNAEAFF
V gene: TRBV5-1; J gene: TRBJ2-3; D gene: -; clone size: -; CDR3 DNA: TGCGCCAGCAGCCCCGCGAGCCCCGTTATAGATACGCAGTATTTT; CDR3 protein: CASSPASPVIDTQYF
V gene: TRBV27; J gene: TRBJ2-5; D gene: -; clone size: -; CDR3 DNA: TGTGCCAGCAGAAGCGCAGCCCTGTACCAAGAGACCCAGTACTTC; CDR3 protein: CASRSAALYQETQYF
V gene: TRBV5-4; J gene: TRBJ2-2; D gene: -; clone size: -; CDR3 DNA: TGTGCCAGCAGCTTAAGGACGGGTAACACCGGGGAGCTGTTTTTT; CDR3 protein: CASSLRTGNTGELFF
V gene: TRBV27; J gene: TRBJ2-3; D gene: TRBD2; clone size: -; CDR3 DNA: TGTGCCAGCAGTTTATCGAGGACTAGCGGAAGCTCTACCCAGTATTTT; CDR3 protein: CASSLSRTSGSSTQYF
V gene: TRBV29-1; J gene: TRBJ2-4; D gene: -; clone size: -; CDR3 DNA: TGCAGCGTACTACAGGGTGGCAAAAACATTCAGTACTTC; CDR3 protein: CSVLQGGKNIQYF
V gene: TRBV20-1; J gene: TRBJ2-4; D gene: TRBD2; clone size: -; CDR3 DNA: TGCAGTGCCAGAGCGGGAGACATTCAGTACTTC; CDR3 protein: CSARAGDIQYF
V gene: TRBV19; J gene: TRBJ1-5; D gene: -; clone size: few; CDR3 DNA: TGTGCCAGTAAGGAACAGGGTCGTAATCAGCCCCAGCATTTT; CDR3 protein: CASKEQGRNQPQHF
V gene: TRBV24-1; J gene: TRBJ1-6; D gene: -; clone size: -; CDR3 DNA: TGTGCCACCAGTTTAGGGGGAAGCTCCTATAATTCACCCCTCCACTTT; CDR3 protein: CATSLGGSSYNSPLHF
V gene: TRBV3-1/TRBV3-2; J gene: TRBJ1-6; D gene: -; clone size: -; CDR3 DNA: TGTGCCAGCAGCCAAACGTATTCACCCCTCCACTTT; CDR3 protein: CASSQTYSPLHF
V gene: TRBV30; J gene: TRBJ2-7; D gene: TRBD1; clone size: -; CDR3 DNA: TGTGCCTGGAGAGGGACAGCGACCTACGAGCAGTACTTC; CDR3 protein: CAWRGTATYEQYF
V gene: TRBV7-6; J gene: TRBJ2-7; D gene: TRBD2; clone size: -; CDR3 DNA: TGTGCCAGCAGCTTAACCTTGGGCGGGAGGGCCGACGAGCAGTACTTC; CDR3 protein: CASSLTLGGRADEQYF
V gene: TRBV21-1; J gene: TRBJ1-2; D gene: -; clone size: -; CDR3 DNA: TGTGCCAGCAGCAAAGATGGACAGGGGGCCAGCTATGGCTACACCTTC; CDR3 protein: CASSKDGQGASYGYTF